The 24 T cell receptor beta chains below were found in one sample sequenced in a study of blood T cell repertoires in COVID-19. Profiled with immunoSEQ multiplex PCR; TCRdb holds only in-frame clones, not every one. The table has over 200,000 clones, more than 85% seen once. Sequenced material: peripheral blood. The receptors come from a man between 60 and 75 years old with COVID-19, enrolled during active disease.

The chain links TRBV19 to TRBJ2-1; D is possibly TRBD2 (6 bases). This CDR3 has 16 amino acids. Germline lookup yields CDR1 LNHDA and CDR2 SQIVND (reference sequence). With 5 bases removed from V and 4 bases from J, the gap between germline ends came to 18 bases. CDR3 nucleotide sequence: TGTGCCAGTAGTGCGTTAAGGGCGGGAATATACAATGAGCAGTTCTTC. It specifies CASSALRAGIYNEQFF.

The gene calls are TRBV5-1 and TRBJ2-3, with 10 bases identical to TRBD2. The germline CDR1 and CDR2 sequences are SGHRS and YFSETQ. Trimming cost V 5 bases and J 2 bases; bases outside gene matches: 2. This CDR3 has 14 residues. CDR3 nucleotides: TGCGCCAGCAGACTAGCGGGAAACACAGATACGCAGTATTTT. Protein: CASRLAGNTDTQYF.

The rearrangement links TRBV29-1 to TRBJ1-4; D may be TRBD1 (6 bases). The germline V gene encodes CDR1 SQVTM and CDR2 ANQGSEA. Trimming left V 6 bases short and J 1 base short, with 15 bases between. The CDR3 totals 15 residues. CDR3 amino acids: CSVRIDRITNEKLFF. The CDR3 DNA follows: TGCAGCGTCCGTATCGACAGGATAACTAATGAAAAACTGTTTTTT.

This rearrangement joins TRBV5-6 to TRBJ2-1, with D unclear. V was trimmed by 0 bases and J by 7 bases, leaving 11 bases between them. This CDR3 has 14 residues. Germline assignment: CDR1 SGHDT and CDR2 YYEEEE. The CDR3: CASSLVASLNEQFF. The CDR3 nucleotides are TGTGCCAGCAGCTTGGTCGCCAGTCTGAATGAGCAGTTCTTC.

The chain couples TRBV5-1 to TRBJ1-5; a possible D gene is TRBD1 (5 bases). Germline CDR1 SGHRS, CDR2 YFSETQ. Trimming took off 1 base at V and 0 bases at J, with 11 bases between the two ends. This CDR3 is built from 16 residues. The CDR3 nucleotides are TGCGCCAGCAGCTTGTGGGGGGGAGATAGCAATCAGCCCCAGCATTTT. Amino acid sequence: CASSLWGGDSNQPQHF. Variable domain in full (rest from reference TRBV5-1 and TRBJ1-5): KAGVTQTPRYLIKTRGQQVTLSCSPISGHRSVSWYQQTPGQGLQFLFEYFSETQRNKGNFPGRFSGRQFSNSRSEMNVSTLELGDSALYLCASSLWGGDSNQPQHFGDGTRLSIL.

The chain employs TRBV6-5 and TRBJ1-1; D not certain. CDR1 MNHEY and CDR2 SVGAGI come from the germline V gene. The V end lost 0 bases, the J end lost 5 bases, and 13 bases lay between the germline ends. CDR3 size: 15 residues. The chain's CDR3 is CASSYSTGWETEAFF. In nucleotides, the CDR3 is TGTGCCAGCAGTTACTCAACCGGGTGGGAGACTGAAGCTTTCTTT.

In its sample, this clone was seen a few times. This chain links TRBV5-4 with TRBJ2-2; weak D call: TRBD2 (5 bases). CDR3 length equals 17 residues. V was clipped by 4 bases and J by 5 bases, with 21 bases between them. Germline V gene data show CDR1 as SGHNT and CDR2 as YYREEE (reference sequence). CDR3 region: CASSPPPGLTGTGELFF. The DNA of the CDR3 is TGTGCCAGCAGCCCGCCGCCAGGCCTAACGGGGACCGGGGAGCTGTTTTTT.

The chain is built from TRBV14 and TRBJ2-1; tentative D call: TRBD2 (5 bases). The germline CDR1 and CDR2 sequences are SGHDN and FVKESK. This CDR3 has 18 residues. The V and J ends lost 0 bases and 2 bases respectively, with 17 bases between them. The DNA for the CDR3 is TGTGCCAGCAGCCAAGATTGGCAGCGGAGCTTCACCTACAATGAGCAGTTCTTC. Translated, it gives CASSQDWQRSFTYNEQFF.

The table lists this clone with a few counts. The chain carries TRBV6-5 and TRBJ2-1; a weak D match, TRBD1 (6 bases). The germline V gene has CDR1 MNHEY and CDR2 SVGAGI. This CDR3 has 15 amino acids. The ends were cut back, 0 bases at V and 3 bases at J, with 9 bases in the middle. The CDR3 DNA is TGTGCCAGCAGTTACTCAGGGACATACTACAATGAGCAGTTCTTC. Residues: CASSYSGTYYNEQFF.

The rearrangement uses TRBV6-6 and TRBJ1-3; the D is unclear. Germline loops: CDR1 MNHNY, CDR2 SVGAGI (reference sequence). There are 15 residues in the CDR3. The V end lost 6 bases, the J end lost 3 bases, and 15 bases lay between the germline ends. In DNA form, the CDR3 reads TGTGCCAGCAGCCCGAGCCCGCCAGGTGGAAACACCATATATTTT. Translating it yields CASSPSPPGGNTIYF.

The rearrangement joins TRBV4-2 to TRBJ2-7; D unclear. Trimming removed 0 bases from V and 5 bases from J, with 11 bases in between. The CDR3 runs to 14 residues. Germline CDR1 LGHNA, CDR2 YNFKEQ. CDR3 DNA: TGTGCCAGCAGCCAAGAGGCGAGGAGCCACGAGCAGTACTTC. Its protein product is CASSQEARSHEQYF.

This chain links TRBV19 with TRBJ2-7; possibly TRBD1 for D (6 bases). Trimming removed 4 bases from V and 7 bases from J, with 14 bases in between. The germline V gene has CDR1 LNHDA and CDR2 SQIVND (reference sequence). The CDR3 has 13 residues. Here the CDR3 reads CASSKQGPGEQYF. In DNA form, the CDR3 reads TGTGCCAGTAGTAAACAGGGACCCGGGGAGCAGTACTTC.

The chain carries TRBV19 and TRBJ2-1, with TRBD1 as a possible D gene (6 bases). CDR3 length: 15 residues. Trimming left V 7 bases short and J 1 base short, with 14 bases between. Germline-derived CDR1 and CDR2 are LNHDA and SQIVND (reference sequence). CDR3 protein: CASTPGTISYNEQFF. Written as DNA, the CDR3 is TGTGCCAGTACCCCGGGGACAATATCCTACAATGAGCAGTTCTTC. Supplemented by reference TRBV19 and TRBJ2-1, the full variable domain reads DGGITQSPKYLFRKEGQNVTLSCEQNLNHDAMYWYRQDPGQGLRLIYYSQIVNDFQKGDIAEGYSVSREKKESFPLTVTSAQKNPTAFYLCASTPGTISYNEQFFGPGTRLTVL.

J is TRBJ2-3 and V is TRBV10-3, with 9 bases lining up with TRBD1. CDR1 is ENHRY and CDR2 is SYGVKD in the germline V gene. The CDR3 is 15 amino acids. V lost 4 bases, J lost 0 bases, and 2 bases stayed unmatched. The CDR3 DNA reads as TGTGCCATCAGTGGGGACAGGGAGAGCACAGATACGCAGTATTTT. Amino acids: CAISGDRESTDTQYF.

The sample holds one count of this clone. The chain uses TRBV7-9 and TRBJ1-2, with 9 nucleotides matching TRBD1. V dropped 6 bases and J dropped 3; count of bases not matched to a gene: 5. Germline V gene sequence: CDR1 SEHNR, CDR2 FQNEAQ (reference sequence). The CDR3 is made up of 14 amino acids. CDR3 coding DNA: TGTGCCAGCAGGGGGACAGGGATCGACTATGGCTACACCTTC. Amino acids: CASRGTGIDYGYTF.

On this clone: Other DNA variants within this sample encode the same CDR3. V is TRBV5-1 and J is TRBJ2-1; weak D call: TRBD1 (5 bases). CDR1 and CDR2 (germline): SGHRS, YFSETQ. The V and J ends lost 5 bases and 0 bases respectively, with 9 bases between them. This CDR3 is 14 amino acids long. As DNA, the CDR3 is TGCGCCAGCAGTCCCCAGGGCTCCTACAATGAGCAGTTCTTC. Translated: CASSPQGSYNEQFF.

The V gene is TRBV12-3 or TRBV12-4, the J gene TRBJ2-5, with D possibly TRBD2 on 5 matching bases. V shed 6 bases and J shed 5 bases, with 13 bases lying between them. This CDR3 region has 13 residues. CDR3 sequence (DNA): TGTGCCAGCAGACGCTCCTCGGGGGAGACCCAGTACTTC. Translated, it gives CASRRSSGETQYF.

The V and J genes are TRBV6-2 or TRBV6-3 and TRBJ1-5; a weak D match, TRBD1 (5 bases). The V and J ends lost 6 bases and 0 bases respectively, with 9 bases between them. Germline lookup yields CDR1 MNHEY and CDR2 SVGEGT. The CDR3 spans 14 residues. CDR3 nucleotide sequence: TGTGCCAGCAGCCTGGGGGGTAGCAATCAGCCCCAGCATTTT. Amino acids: CASSLGGSNQPQHF.

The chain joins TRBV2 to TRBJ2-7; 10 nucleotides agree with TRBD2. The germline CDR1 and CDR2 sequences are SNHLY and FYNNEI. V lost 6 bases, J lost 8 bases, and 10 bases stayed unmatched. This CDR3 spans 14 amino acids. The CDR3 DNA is TGTGCCAGCAGCCCCGGCCTAGCGGGAGATAAGCAGTACTTC. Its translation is CASSPGLAGDKQYF.

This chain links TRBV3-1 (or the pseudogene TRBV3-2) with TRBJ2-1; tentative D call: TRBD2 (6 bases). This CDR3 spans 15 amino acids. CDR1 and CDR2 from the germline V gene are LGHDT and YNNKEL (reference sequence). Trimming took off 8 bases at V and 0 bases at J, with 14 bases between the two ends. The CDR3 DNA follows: TGTGCCAGCCGACAGAGCGGGCTCTCCTACAATGAGCAGTTCTTC. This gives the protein CASRQSGLSYNEQFF.

CDR3 in amino acids: CASSPLDRGRKNTEAFF. Here the CDR3 DNA reads TGTGCCAGCTCACCACTAGACAGGGGGAGGAAGAACACTGAAGCTTTCTTT. V usage is TRBV18 and J usage is TRBJ1-1; 9 bases match TRBD1. The CDR3 extends over 17 amino acids. CDR1 is KGHSH and CDR2 is LQKENI in the germline V gene. V lost 1 base to trimming and J lost 1 base; unmatched junction nucleotides: 7.

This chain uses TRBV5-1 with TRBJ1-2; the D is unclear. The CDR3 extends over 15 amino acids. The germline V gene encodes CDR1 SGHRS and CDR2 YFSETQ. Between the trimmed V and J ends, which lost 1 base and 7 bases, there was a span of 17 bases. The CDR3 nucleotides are TGCGCCAGCAGCTTGTTAGGGAGATCGGGGTCTGGCTACACCTTC. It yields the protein CASSLLGRSGSGYTF.

This CDR3 reads CASSLQGAGGYTF. CDR3 nucleotide sequence: TGTGCCAGCAGTCTTCAGGGGGCCGGAGGCTACACCTTC. J is TRBJ1-2 and V is TRBV13; TRBD1 aligns across 8 bases. The CDR3 has 13 amino acids. The V gene's germline CDR1 is PRHDT and CDR2 FYEKMQ (reference sequence). Unmatched junction bases numbered 8, after V lost 6 bases and J lost 8 bases.

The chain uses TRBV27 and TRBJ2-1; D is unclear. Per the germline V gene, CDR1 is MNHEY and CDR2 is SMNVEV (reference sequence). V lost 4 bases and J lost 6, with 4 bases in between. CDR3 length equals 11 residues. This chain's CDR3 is CASSSLNEQFF. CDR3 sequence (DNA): TGTGCCAGCAGTTCCCTCAATGAGCAGTTCTTC.